Listed here are 15 T cell receptor beta chains from one sample, sequenced in a study of T cell responses to AZD1222 COVID-19 vaccine. TCRdb's copy holds only in-frame clones and misses some; the assay was immunoSEQ multiplex PCR. Of 120,000 to 150,000 clones in the sample, roughly 93% are singletons; the top ten hold more than 0.85%. This specimen was peripheral blood, taken on day 0 of MenACWY control vaccination. These receptors originate from an adult in good health.

This clone was seen once. The J gene is TRBJ2-3, the V gene TRBV2; 16 bases are a match to TRBD2. The junction had 6 bases not matched to a gene; V was cut back by 3 bases and J by 9 bases. CDR1 and CDR2 (germline): SNHLY, FYNNEI. This CDR3 spans 16 amino acids. Here the CDR3 reads CASSDPGLAGGHTQYF. The CDR3 DNA sequence: TGTGCCAGCAGTGATCCGGGACTAGCGGGAGGGCACACGCAGTATTTT.

This rearrangement joins TRBV7-3 to TRBJ2-2, with 9 bases fitting TRBD1. This CDR3 region has 16 residues. CDR1 and CDR2 (germline): SGHTA, FQGTGA. With V trimmed by 8 bases and J by 4 bases, 11 bases remained unmatched. The CDR3 DNA follows: TGTGCCAGCTCCGAGGCTAGGACAGGGGCCACCGGGGAGCTGTTTTTT. The encoded protein is CASSEARTGATGELFF.

The rearrangement uses TRBV11-2 and TRBJ1-1; TRBD1 aligns across 7 bases. Per the germline V gene, CDR1 is SGHAT and CDR2 is FQNNGV. The V and J ends lost 3 bases and 3 bases, in that order; junction bases with no gene match: 10. This CDR3 region has 16 residues. The CDR3 DNA is TGTGCCAGCAGCTTGTGGGGGGACAGCGGGGACACTGAAGCTTTCTTT. This sequence encodes CASSLWGDSGDTEAFF.

This clone showed up just once. The chain joins TRBV28 to TRBJ2-2; TRBD1 might be the D (6 bases). Deletions cut 4 bases from V and 7 bases from J, with 13 bases between. This CDR3 spans 14 amino acids. Per the germline V gene, CDR1 is MDHEN and CDR2 is SYDVKM. The CDR3 sequence: CASSWGREIGELFF. The CDR3, as DNA: TGTGCCAGCAGTTGGGGGCGCGAGATCGGGGAGCTGTTTTTT.

This chain joins TRBV2 and TRBJ2-5, with D uncertain. Germline V gives CDR1 SNHLY, CDR2 FYNNEI. The CDR3 consists of 12 residues. Trimming cost V 2 bases and J 4 bases, with 5 bases left between them. For the CDR3, the DNA is TGTGCCAGCAGTGAATGGGGAGAGACCCAGTACTTC. It is translated as CASSEWGETQYF. Drawing the rest from reference TRBV2 and TRBJ2-5, the complete variable domain is EPEVTQTPSHQVTQMGQEVILRCVPISNHLYFYWYRQILGQKVEFLVSFYNNEISEKSEIFDDQFSVERPDGSNFTLKIRSTKLEDSAMYFCASSEWGETQYFGPGTRLLVL.

The chain is built from TRBV2 and TRBJ2-7; 8 bases fit TRBD1. There are 13 residues in the CDR3. With 7 bases clipped from V and 0 bases from J, the junction kept 2 bases outside the gene matches. The germline gives CDR1 SNHLY, CDR2 FYNNEI. CDR3 in DNA: TGTGCCAGCACCGGGACAGGCTCCTACGAGCAGTACTTC. The encoded protein is CASTGTGSYEQYF. Full variable domain (rest looked up from reference TRBV2 and TRBJ2-7): EPEVTQTPSHQVTQMGQEVILRCVPISNHLYFYWYRQILGQKVEFLVSFYNNEISEKSEIFDDQFSVERPDGSNFTLKIRSTKLEDSAMYFCASTGTGSYEQYFGPGTRLTVT.

This clone was observed a single time. This chain connects TRBV7-8 to TRBJ2-1; TRBD1 or TRBD2 may be the D gene (5 bases each). This CDR3 comprises 14 residues. Trimming removed 0 bases at V and 4 bases at J, with 7 bases between. Germline V gives CDR1 SGHVS, CDR2 FQNEAQ. CDR3 protein: CASSLAGEYNEQFF. Written as DNA, the CDR3 is TGTGCCAGCAGCTTAGCGGGGGAATACAATGAGCAGTTCTTC.

This sequence joins TRBV27 and TRBJ1-2; D is ambiguous. The CDR3 is 13 residues long. Trimming removed 11 bases from V and 5 bases from J, with 18 bases in between. The germline V gene encodes CDR1 MNHEY and CDR2 SMNVEV (reference sequence). The CDR3: CAEDVPSLYGYTF. The CDR3 bases are TGTGCCGAGGACGTCCCCTCACTTTATGGCTACACCTTC.

The chain joins TRBV7-3 to TRBJ2-1; D might be TRBD1 (6 bases). With 6 bases removed from V and 9 bases from J, the gap between germline ends came to 21 bases. The CDR3 runs 15 residues. CDR1 SGHTA and CDR2 FQGTGA come from the germline V gene. In DNA form, the CDR3 reads TGTGCCAGCAGTCCAGGCAGGGGTGTAGGTATTGAGCAGTTCTTC. This encodes CASSPGRGVGIEQFF.

This clone was observed a single time. The chain has TRBV10-1 and TRBJ2-5; D gene uncertain. Germline V gene data show CDR1 as WNHNN and CDR2 as SYGVQD (reference sequence). Trimming shortened V by 0 bases and J by 5 bases, and 7 bases separated the two germline ends. This CDR3 contains 13 residues. The CDR3 here is CASSESGFETQYF. Written as DNA, the CDR3 is TGCGCCAGCAGTGAGTCAGGATTCGAGACCCAGTACTTC.

The chain has TRBV28 and TRBJ2-3, with D tentatively TRBD2 (6 bases). Germline V gene sequence: CDR1 MDHEN, CDR2 SYDVKM. The germline V and J ends were trimmed by 5 bases and 3 bases, with 15 bases remaining between them. The CDR3 covers 15 residues. CDR3: CASSPSSDRTDTQYF. The DNA for the CDR3 is TGTGCCAGCAGTCCCTCTAGCGATAGAACAGATACGCAGTATTTT.

This rearrangement joins TRBV12-5 to TRBJ1-1; D ambiguous. Germline lookup yields CDR1 LGHNT and CDR2 FRNRAP. V shed 1 base and J shed 5 bases, with 11 bases lying between them. This CDR3 region has 14 residues. The CDR3 protein is CASGLGSMGTEAFF. The CDR3 coding sequence is TGTGCTAGTGGTTTGGGCAGCATGGGGACTGAAGCTTTCTTT.

This clone was observed once. V is TRBV30 and J is TRBJ1-2, with 7 bases lining up with TRBD1. The CDR3 totals 14 residues. Trimming removed 2 bases from V and 3 bases from J; junction bases left unmatched: 6. Germline V gene sequence: CDR1 GTSNPN, CDR2 SVGIG (reference sequence). This chain's CDR3 is CAWSYTGVDYGYTF. DNA for the CDR3: TGTGCCTGGAGTTACACAGGGGTGGACTATGGCTACACCTTC.

The CDR3 region is CASSLTQGSYNEQFF. The CDR3 nucleotides read TGTGCCAGCAGCTTAACGCAGGGCTCCTACAATGAGCAGTTCTTC. The chain joins TRBV7-3 to TRBJ2-1, with a tentative D call TRBD1 (5 bases). The CDR3 runs to 15 residues. V was cut by 0 bases and J by 0 bases, with 6 bases left in between. Germline CDR1 SGHTA, CDR2 FQGTGA.

The genes are TRBV9 and TRBJ1-1; maybe TRBD1 (5 bases). The CDR3 sequence is 14 residues long. The V end was cut by 0 bases, the J end by 6 bases, with 12 bases between. Germline V gives CDR1 SGDLS, CDR2 YYNGEE. The chain's CDR3 is CASSVEGIGAEAFF. The CDR3 bases are TGTGCCAGCAGCGTAGAGGGGATAGGGGCTGAAGCTTTCTTT.